A selection of T cell receptor beta chains follows, all from one sample in a study of shared clonotypes between healthy human individuals. The assay was immunoSEQ multiplex PCR, and TCRdb's table has in-frame clones only and misses some. The table shows about 480,000 clones, with 60% to 80% occurring only once. Sequences were obtained from PBMCs. These receptors were collected from a middle-aged woman in good health. Some clones in this sample may be carry-over from other donors' samples. Both conserved end residues are part of each CDR3.

v_gene: TRBV28; j_gene: TRBJ1-2; CDR3aa: CASGLTGRGYTF
v_gene: TRBV29-1; j_gene: TRBJ2-3; CDR3aa: CSVEPTGFPDTQYF
v_gene: TRBV6-5; j_gene: TRBJ2-3; CDR3aa: CASGHRQGLTDTQYF
v_gene: TRBV6-4; j_gene: TRBJ2-1; CDR3aa: CASSEDTSSYNEQFF
v_gene: TRBV11-2; j_gene: TRBJ2-5; CDR3aa: CASSRGSQETQYF
v_gene: TRBV27; j_gene: TRBJ1-1; CDR3aa: CASSSNRGALTEAFF
v_gene: TRBV5-1; j_gene: TRBJ2-3; CDR3aa: CASSIRLAGGGDTQYF
v_gene: TRBV7-9; j_gene: TRBJ1-2; CDR3aa: CASSPRQGRNYGYTF
v_gene: TRBV6-5; j_gene: TRBJ2-5; CDR3aa: CASSRDRGPQTQYF
v_gene: TRBV15; j_gene: TRBJ2-7; CDR3aa: CATSPVEGRPSSYEQYF
v_gene: TRBV28; j_gene: TRBJ1-1; CDR3aa: CASSFRPEGNEAFF
v_gene: TRBV27; j_gene: TRBJ1-5; CDR3aa: CASSLMGQGRGVSQPQHF
v_gene: TRBV11-2; j_gene: TRBJ2-7; CDR3aa: CASSLGVAGGRKQYF
v_gene: TRBV28; j_gene: TRBJ1-2; CDR3aa: CASLKLGAWSYTF
v_gene: TRBV2; j_gene: TRBJ1-5; CDR3aa: CASSESGLGNQPQHF
v_gene: TRBV5-1; j_gene: TRBJ1-4; CDR3aa: CASSLDGNPNEKLFF
v_gene: TRBV21-1; j_gene: TRBJ2-1; CDR3aa: CASSKPAGTRCNEQFF
v_gene: TRBV28; j_gene: TRBJ1-1; CDR3aa: CASSRYRGRNTEAFF
v_gene: TRBV7-3; j_gene: TRBJ2-7; CDR3aa: CASSLSRLAATSYEQYF
v_gene: TRBV9; j_gene: TRBJ2-1; CDR3aa: CASSKEGDSYNEQFF
v_gene: TRBV7-9; j_gene: TRBJ1-1; CDR3aa: CASSFGRDSGTEAFF
v_gene: TRBV28; j_gene: TRBJ2-1; CDR3aa: CASSLVTSRFNEQFF
v_gene: TRBV4-2; j_gene: TRBJ2-7; CDR3aa: CASSQVGLAGGLGAEQYF
v_gene: TRBV25-1; j_gene: TRBJ1-1; CDR3aa: CASIGLMNTEAFF
v_gene: TRBV5-1; j_gene: TRBJ1-2; CDR3aa: CASSLGQYGYTF
v_gene: TRBV27; j_gene: TRBJ1-5; CDR3aa: CASSPPGPNQPQHF
v_gene: TRBV7-9; j_gene: TRBJ1-2; CDR3aa: CASSPTGVVYGYTF